These T cell receptor beta chains were read from a single sample in a study of blood T cell repertoires in COVID-19. The repertoire was sequenced with immunoSEQ multiplex PCR; TCRdb's copy has only in-frame clones and lacks some. The sample holds 150,000 or so clones, around four fifths seen once. Sequences were obtained from PBMCs or T cells enriched from blood (not recorded which). The receptors shown here come from a woman aged 50 to 60 who had recovered from COVID-19. The CDR3 runs from the conserved cysteine through the conserved F or W. A D gene is named only where the DNA matches it firmly. Clone size is not always given. Where it is, it says once, few, many or a class for expanded clones.

cdr3_aa: CASSPPGTGLNYGYTF; cdr3_nt: TGTGCCAGCTCACCACCCGGGACAGGCCTTAACTATGGCTACACCTTC; j_call: TRBJ1-2; v_call: TRBV18; d_call: TRBD1; clone_size: NA
cdr3_aa: CASDLRNTEAFF; cdr3_nt: TGTGCCAGCGACTTAAGGAACACTGAAGCTTTCTTT; j_call: TRBJ1-1; v_call: TRBV5-8; d_call: NA; clone_size: once
cdr3_aa: CASSPTGEAKNIQYF; cdr3_nt: TGTGCCAGCAGTCCCACAGGGGAGGCCAAAAACATTCAGTACTTC; j_call: TRBJ2-4; v_call: TRBV28; d_call: TRBD1; clone_size: NA
cdr3_aa: CASTPFYNSPLHF; cdr3_nt: TGTGCCAGTACTCCCTTCTATAATTCACCCCTCCACTTT; j_call: TRBJ1-6; v_call: TRBV28; d_call: NA; clone_size: NA
cdr3_aa: CASSVQGGSQETQYF; cdr3_nt: TGTGCCAGCAGTGTTCAGGGGGGCTCCCAAGAGACCCAGTACTTC; j_call: TRBJ2-5; v_call: TRBV2; d_call: NA; clone_size: NA
cdr3_aa: CATSGRQGGYTF; cdr3_nt: TGTGCCACCAGTGGACGACAGGGGGGCTACACCTTC; j_call: TRBJ1-2; v_call: TRBV24-1; d_call: TRBD1; clone_size: NA
cdr3_aa: CATKFGGTDTQYF; cdr3_nt: TGTGCCACCAAGTTCGGGGGCACAGATACGCAGTATTTT; j_call: TRBJ2-3; v_call: TRBV24-1; d_call: NA; clone_size: NA
cdr3_aa: CASSTSVNTEAFF; cdr3_nt: TGTGCCAGTAGTACGTCGGTTAACACTGAAGCTTTCTTT; j_call: TRBJ1-1; v_call: TRBV19; d_call: NA; clone_size: once
cdr3_aa: CASSLSGGASYNEQFF; cdr3_nt: TGTGCCAGCAGCCTTAGCGGGGGGGCCTCCTACAATGAGCAGTTCTTC; j_call: TRBJ2-1; v_call: TRBV3-1/TRBV3-2; d_call: TRBD2; clone_size: NA
cdr3_aa: CASSAQGNQPQHF; cdr3_nt: TGTGCCAGCAGTGCACAGGGAAATCAGCCCCAGCATTTT; j_call: TRBJ1-5; v_call: TRBV6-2/TRBV6-3; d_call: NA; clone_size: NA
cdr3_aa: CASVGSGTDTQYF; cdr3_nt: TGTGCCAGTGTTGGTAGCGGCACAGATACGCAGTATTTT; j_call: TRBJ2-3; v_call: TRBV6-5; d_call: NA; clone_size: NA
cdr3_aa: CASSLRTSGESKETQYF; cdr3_nt: TGTGCCAGCAGCTTAAGAACTAGCGGGGAGTCAAAAGAGACCCAGTACTTC; j_call: TRBJ2-5; v_call: TRBV7-7; d_call: TRBD2; clone_size: NA
cdr3_aa: CASSLSGSQETQYF; cdr3_nt: TGTGCCAGCAGCTTATCGGGGTCCCAAGAGACCCAGTACTTC; j_call: TRBJ2-5; v_call: TRBV11-3; d_call: NA; clone_size: NA
cdr3_aa: CASSAPRNTEAFF; cdr3_nt: TGTGCCAGCAGCGCCCCCAGGAACACTGAAGCTTTCTTT; j_call: TRBJ1-1; v_call: TRBV9; d_call: NA; clone_size: NA